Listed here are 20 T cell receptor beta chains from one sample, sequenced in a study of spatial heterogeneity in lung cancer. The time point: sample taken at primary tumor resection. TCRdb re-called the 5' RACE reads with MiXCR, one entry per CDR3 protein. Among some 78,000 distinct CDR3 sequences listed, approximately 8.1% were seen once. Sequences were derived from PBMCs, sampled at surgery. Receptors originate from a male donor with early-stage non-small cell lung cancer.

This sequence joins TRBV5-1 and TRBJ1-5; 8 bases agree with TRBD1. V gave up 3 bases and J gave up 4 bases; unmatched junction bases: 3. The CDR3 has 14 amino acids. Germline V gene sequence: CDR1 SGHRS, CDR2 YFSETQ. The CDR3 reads CASSSTGVNQPQHF. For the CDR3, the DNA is TGCGCCAGCAGCTCGACAGGGGTTAATCAGCCCCAGCATTTT.

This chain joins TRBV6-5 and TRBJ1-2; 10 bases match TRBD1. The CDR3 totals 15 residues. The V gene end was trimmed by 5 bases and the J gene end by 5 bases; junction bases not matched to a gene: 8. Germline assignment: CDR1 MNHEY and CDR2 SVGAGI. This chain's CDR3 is CASSPGDRGGYGYTF. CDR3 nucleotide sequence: TGTGCCAGCAGTCCCGGGGACAGGGGAGGATATGGCTACACCTTC.

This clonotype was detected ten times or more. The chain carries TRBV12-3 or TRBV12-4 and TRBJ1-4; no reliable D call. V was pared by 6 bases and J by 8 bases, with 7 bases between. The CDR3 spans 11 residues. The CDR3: CASRRREKLFF. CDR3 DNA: TGTGCCAGCAGGAGGCGGGAAAAACTGTTTTTT.

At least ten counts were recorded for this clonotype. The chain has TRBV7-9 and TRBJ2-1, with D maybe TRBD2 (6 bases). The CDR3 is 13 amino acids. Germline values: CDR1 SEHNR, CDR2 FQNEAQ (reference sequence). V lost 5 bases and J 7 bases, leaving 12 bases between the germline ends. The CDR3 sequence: CASSPQAGNEQFF. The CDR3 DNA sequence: TGTGCCAGCAGCCCCCAGGCGGGAAATGAGCAGTTCTTC.

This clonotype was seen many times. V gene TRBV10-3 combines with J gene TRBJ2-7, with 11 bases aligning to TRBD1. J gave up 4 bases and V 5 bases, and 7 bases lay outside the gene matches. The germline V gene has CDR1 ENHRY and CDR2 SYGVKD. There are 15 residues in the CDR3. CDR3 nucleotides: TGTGCCATCAGTCCAGGACAGGGGGCGAGGTACGAGCAGTACTTC. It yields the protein CAISPGQGARYEQYF.

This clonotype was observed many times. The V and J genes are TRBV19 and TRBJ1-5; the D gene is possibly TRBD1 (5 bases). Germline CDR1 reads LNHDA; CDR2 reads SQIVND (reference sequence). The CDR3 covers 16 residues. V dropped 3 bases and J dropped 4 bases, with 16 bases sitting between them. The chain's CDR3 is CASSMGDRLGNQPQHF. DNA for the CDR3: TGTGCCAGTAGTATGGGGGACCGTCTCGGAAATCAGCCCCAGCATTTT.

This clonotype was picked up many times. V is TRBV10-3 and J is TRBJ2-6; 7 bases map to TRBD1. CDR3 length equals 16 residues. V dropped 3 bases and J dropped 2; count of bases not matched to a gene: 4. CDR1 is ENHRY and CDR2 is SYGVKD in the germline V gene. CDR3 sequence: CAISDVGGPGANVLTF. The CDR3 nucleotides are TGTGCCATCAGTGATGTAGGGGGCCCTGGGGCCAACGTCCTGACTTTC.

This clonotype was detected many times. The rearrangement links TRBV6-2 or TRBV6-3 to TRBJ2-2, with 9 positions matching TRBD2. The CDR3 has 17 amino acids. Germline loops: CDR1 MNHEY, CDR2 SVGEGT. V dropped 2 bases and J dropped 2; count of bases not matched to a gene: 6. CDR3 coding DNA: TGTGCCAGCAGTTACGGGTTTAGCGGGAGTAACACCGGGGAGCTGTTTTTT. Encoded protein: CASSYGFSGSNTGELFF.

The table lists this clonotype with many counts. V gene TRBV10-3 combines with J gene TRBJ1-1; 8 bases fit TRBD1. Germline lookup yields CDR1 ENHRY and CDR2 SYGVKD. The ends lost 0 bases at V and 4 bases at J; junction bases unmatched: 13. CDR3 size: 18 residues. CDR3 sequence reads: CAISESIGTGGWSTEAFF. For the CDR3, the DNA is TGTGCCATCAGTGAGTCGATTGGGACAGGAGGGTGGAGCACTGAAGCTTTCTTT.

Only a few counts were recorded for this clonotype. CDR3 sequence: CASTGGRSGELFF. For the CDR3, the DNA is TGTGCCAGCACTGGCGGGAGAAGCGGGGAGCTGTTTTTT. The V gene is TRBV3-1, the J gene TRBJ2-2; 7 nucleotides align to TRBD2. Trimming cost V 7 bases and J 7 bases; bases outside gene matches: 6. Germline-derived CDR1 and CDR2 are LGHDT and YNNKEL (reference sequence). The CDR3 spans 13 residues.

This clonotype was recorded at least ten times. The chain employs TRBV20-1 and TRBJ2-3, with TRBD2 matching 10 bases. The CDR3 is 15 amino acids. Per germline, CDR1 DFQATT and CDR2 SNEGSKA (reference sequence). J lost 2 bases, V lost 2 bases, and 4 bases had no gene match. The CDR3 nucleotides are TGCAGTGCTAGACCACTAGCGGGAACCACAGATACGCAGTATTTT. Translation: CSARPLAGTTDTQYF.

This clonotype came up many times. This CDR3 reads CASRPRGRGTEAFF. DNA of the CDR3: TGTGCCAGCAGGCCGAGGGGGCGCGGCACTGAAGCTTTCTTT. This chain links TRBV7-9 with TRBJ1-1, with 7 bases aligning to TRBD1. V lost 6 bases and J lost 4; bases outside the gene matches: 8. The germline gives CDR1 SEHNR, CDR2 FQNEAQ (reference sequence). The CDR3 covers 14 residues.

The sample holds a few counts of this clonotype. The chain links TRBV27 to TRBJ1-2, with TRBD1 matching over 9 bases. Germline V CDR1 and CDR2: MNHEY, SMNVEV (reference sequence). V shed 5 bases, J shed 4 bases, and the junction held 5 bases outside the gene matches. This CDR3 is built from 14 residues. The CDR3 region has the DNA TGTGCCAGCAGTCGAGTGGGACAGGGCTATGGCTACACCTTC. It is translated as CASSRVGQGYGYTF.

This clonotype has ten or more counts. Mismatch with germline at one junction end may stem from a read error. This CDR3 is CASAALDLKHF. CDR3 nucleotides: TGTGCCAGCGCCGCCCTAGACCTTAAACACTTC. The V gene is TRBV6-2 or TRBV6-3, the J gene TRBJ2-4; no reliable D call. Germline V gives CDR1 MNHEY, CDR2 SVGEGT. This CDR3 spans 11 amino acids.

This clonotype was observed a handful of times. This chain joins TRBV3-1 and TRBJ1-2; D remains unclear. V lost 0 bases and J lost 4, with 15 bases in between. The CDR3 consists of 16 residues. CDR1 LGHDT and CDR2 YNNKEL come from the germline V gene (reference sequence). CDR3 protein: CASSQEVMRVGYGYTF. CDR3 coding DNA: TGTGCCAGCAGCCAAGAGGTTATGAGGGTTGGCTATGGCTACACCTTC.

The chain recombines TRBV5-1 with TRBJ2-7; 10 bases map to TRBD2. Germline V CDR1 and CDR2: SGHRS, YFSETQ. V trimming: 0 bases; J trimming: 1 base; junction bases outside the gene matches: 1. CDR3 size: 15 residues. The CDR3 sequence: CASSLGTSGSYEQYF. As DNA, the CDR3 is TGCGCCAGCAGCTTGGGGACTAGCGGATCCTACGAGCAGTACTTC.

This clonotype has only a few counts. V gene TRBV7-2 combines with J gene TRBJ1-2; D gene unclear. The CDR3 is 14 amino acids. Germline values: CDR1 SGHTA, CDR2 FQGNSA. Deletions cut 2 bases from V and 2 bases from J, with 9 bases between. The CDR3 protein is CASSLLGQNYGYTF. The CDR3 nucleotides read TGTGCCAGCAGCTTACTGGGCCAAAACTATGGCTACACCTTC.

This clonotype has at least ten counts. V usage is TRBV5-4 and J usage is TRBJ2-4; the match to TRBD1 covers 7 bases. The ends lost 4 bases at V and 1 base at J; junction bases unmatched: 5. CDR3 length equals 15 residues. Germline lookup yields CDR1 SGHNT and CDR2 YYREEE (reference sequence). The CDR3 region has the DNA TGTGCCAGCAGCCCGGGACAGTCGGCCAAAAACATTCAGTACTTC. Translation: CASSPGQSAKNIQYF.

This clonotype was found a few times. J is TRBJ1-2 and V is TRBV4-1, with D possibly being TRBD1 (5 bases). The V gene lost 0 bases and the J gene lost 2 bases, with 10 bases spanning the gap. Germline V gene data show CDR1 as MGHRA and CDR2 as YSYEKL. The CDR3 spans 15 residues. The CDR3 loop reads CASSQERTLNYGYTF. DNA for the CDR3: TGCGCCAGCAGCCAAGAAAGGACACTCAACTATGGCTACACCTTC.

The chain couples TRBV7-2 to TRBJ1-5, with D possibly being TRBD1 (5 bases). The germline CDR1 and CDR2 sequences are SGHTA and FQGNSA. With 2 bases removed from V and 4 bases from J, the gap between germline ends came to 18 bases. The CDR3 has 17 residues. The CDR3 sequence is CASSLSSGAGLNQPQHF. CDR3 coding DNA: TGTGCCAGCAGCTTAAGTAGTGGGGCAGGCCTTAATCAGCCCCAGCATTTT.